This entry concerns a single T cell receptor beta chain. What it binds is unknown. The data were obtained in a study of cytomegalovirus exposure and HLA in healthy donors. Study results and caveats: Confirmation in vitro established that three CMV-associated chains were specific for CMV antigens.

Generated by immunoSEQ multiplex PCR, the TCRdb table keeps only in-frame clones and is missing some. The table lists about 160,000 clones, roughly nine tenths of them singletons, with 5.5% to 6% in the top ten. The CDR3 is 16 amino acids. CDR1 and CDR2 from the germline V gene are SGHVS and FNYEAQ. V gave up 2 bases and J gave up 0 bases; unmatched junction bases: 7. The sequencing sample was made of PBMCs. This clonotype was sampled from a woman aged 25 to 45 in good health and CMV-seronegative. The chain employs TRBV7-6 and TRBJ2-7; 7 bases match TRBD1. As DNA, the CDR3 is TGTGCCAGCAGCTTATACCCCGGGACAGCCTCCTACGAGCAGTACTTC. It yields the protein CASSLYPGTASYEQYF.